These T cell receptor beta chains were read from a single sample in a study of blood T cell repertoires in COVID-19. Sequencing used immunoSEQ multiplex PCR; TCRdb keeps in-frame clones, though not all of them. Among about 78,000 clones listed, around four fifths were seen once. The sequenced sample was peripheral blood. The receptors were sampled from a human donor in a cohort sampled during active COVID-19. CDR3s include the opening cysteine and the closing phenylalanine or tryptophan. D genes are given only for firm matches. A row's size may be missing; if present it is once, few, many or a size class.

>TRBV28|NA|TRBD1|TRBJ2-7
CASSIQGIGGEQYF
TGTGCCAGCAGTATACAGGGGATCGGTGGCGAGCAGTACTTC
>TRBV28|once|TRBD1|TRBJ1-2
CASSSPGQLAYGYTF
TGTGCCAGCAGTTCACCGGGACAGTTAGCCTATGGCTACACCTTC
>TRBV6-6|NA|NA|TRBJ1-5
CASSSEGYNNQPQHF
TGTGCCAGCAGTTCTGAGGGTTATAACAATCAGCCCCAGCATTTT
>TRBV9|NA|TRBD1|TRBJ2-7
CASSVSGTESYEQYF
TGTGCCAGCAGCGTATCTGGGACAGAAAGCTACGAGCAGTACTTC
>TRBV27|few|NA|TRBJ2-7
CATKRGPQWGEQYF
TGTGCCACCAAACGCGGGCCGCAGTGGGGCGAGCAGTACTTC
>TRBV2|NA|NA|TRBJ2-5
CASSPPGVETQYF
TGTGCCAGCAGTCCTCCAGGGGTTGAGACCCAGTACTTC
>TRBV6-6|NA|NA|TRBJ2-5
CASSGFETQYF
TGTGCCAGTTCGGGGTTCGAGACCCAGTACTTC
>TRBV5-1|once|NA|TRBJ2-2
CASSPGTETGELFF
TGCGCCAGCAGCCCCGGGACTGAAACCGGGGAGCTGTTTTTT
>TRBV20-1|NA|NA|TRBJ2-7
CSAIPNYEQYF
TGCAGTGCGATTCCTAACTACGAGCAGTACTTC
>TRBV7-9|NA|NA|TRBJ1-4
CASSRVSEKLFF
TGTGCCAGCAGCCGGGTTAGTGAAAAACTGTTTTTT
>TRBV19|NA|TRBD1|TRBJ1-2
CASSRDRGANYGYTF
TGTGCCAGTAGTCGCGACAGGGGTGCTAACTATGGCTACACCTTC
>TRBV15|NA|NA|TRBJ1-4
CATSISRGSNEKLFF
TGTGCCACCAGCATCTCTCGGGGGTCAAATGAAAAACTGTTTTTT
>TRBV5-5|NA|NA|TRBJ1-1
CASSFSGAEGTEAFF
TGTGCCAGCAGCTTTTCTGGGGCTGAAGGCACTGAAGCTTTCTTT
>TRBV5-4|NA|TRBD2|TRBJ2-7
CASSLVAGAYYEQYF
TGTGCCAGCAGCTTGGTAGCGGGGGCCTACTACGAGCAGTACTTC
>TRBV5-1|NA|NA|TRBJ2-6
CASSLFSSSGANVLTF
TGCGCCAGCAGCTTATTCAGTTCCTCTGGGGCCAACGTCCTGACTTTC
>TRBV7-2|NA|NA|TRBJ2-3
CASSRGGGTDTQYF
TGTGCCAGCAGCCGGGGTGGAGGCACAGATACGCAGTATTTT
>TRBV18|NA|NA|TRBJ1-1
CASSPREGGAEAFF
TGTGCCAGCTCACCACGGGAGGGGGGTGCTGAAGCTTTCTTT